The 26 T cell receptor beta chains given below trace back to one sample, sequenced in a study of cytomegalovirus exposure and HLA in healthy donors. Amplification used 60 Vbeta primers and 13 Jbeta primers. Libraries were prepared by immunoSEQ multiplex PCR; TCRdb keeps only in-frame clonotypes and omits some of them. The sample has roughly 200,000 clones; 70% to 75% are singletons. Sequencing was done on a sample of PBMCs. The origin of the receptors is a male donor in good health and CMV-seronegative.

The chain links TRBV25-1 to TRBJ2-7; 8 nucleotides agree with TRBD2. This CDR3 is built from 13 residues. The ends lost 6 bases at V and 1 base at J; junction bases unmatched: 2. Germline loops: CDR1 MGHDK, CDR2 SYGVNS. The CDR3 here is CASRRGASYEQYF. The CDR3 bases are TGTGCCAGCAGGCGGGGGGCTTCCTACGAGCAGTACTTC.

This clone was seen only once. The chain combines TRBV27 with TRBJ2-5; no clear D gene. The germline CDR1 and CDR2 sequences are MNHEY and SMNVEV (reference sequence). This CDR3 comprises 12 residues. Trimming removed 4 bases from V and 5 bases from J, with 8 bases in between. CDR3 bases: TGTGCCAGCAGTTCCCCCCCTGAGACCCAGTACTTC. Protein: CASSSPPETQYF.

The rearrangement uses TRBV30 and TRBJ1-5, with 8 positions matching TRBD1. Germline V gene data show CDR1 as GTSNPN and CDR2 as SVGIG (reference sequence). This CDR3 comprises 15 residues. V was clipped by 3 bases and J by 6 bases; unmatched bases: 10. As DNA, the CDR3 is TGTGCCTGGAGCCGAAAACAGACAGGGGCTCAGCCCCAGCATTTT. Its translation: CAWSRKQTGAQPQHF.

The CDR3 DNA sequence: TGTGCCAGCAGTTTACGGAGGATGAACACTGAAGCTTTCTTT. Translation: CASSLRRMNTEAFF. The chain recombines TRBV6-5 with TRBJ1-1; D ambiguous. The CDR3 has 14 amino acids. CDR1 is MNHEY, CDR2 SVGAGI, per germline. V was pared by 4 bases and J by 0 bases, with 9 bases between.

This sequence joins TRBV6-1 and TRBJ1-5; D may be TRBD1 (5 bases). This CDR3 has 14 residues. The germline CDR1 and CDR2 sequences are MNHNS and SASEGT. Trimming cost V 6 bases and J 3 bases, with 12 bases left between them. The CDR3 coding sequence is TGTGCCAGCAGATTCGACAGTTACAATCAGCCCCAGCATTTT. Translated, it gives CASRFDSYNQPQHF.

The chain is built from TRBV4-2 and TRBJ2-1; 11 bases agree with TRBD2. Germline trimming cut 0 bases from V and 4 bases from J; bases unmatched to any gene: 5. This CDR3 contains 17 residues. Germline V gene data show CDR1 as LGHNA and CDR2 as YNFKEQ. CDR3 protein: CASSQDLAGGGYNEQFF. CDR3 DNA: TGTGCCAGCAGCCAAGATCTAGCGGGGGGCGGGTACAATGAGCAGTTCTTC.

The chain employs TRBV6-1 and TRBJ1-5; D call uncertain. Germline CDR1 and CDR2: MNHNS and SASEGT. The CDR3 covers 15 residues. The V and J ends lost 5 bases and 0 bases respectively, with 11 bases between them. This CDR3 is CASSRLQHSNQPQHF. As DNA, the CDR3 is TGTGCCAGCAGTAGGTTACAGCATAGCAATCAGCCCCAGCATTTT.

This clone was found a few times. This sequence joins TRBV13 and TRBJ1-2, with D hard to call. Trimming removed 3 bases at V and 0 bases at J, with 29 bases between. Germline CDR1 is PRHDT and CDR2 is FYEKMQ (reference sequence). The CDR3 spans 21 residues. The CDR3 DNA follows: TGTGCCAGCAGCTTTCGTTTTACCCCGGGAGCACCAAACATAGCTAACTATGGCTACACCTTC. Translated: CASSFRFTPGAPNIANYGYTF. Using reference TRBV13 and TRBJ1-2 for the parts outside the CDR3, the full variable domain is AAGVIQSPRHLIKEKRETATLKCYPIPRHDTVYWYQQGPGQDPQFLISFYEKMQSDKGSIPDRFSAQQFSDYHSELNMSSLELGDSALYFCASSFRFTPGAPNIANYGYTFGSGTRLTVV.

This sequence joins TRBV6-1 and TRBJ2-1, with 10 bases that match TRBD1. Germline CDR1 reads MNHNS; CDR2 reads SASEGT. The CDR3 sequence is 15 residues long. J gave up 1 base and V 5 bases, and 2 bases lay outside the gene matches. CDR3 amino acids: CASSWDRGSYNEQFF. The CDR3 nucleotides are TGTGCCAGCAGTTGGGACAGGGGATCCTACAATGAGCAGTTCTTC.

This chain uses TRBV11-2 with TRBJ1-5, with TRBD1 matching 10 bases. With V trimmed by 5 bases and J by 5 bases, 6 bases remained unmatched. The CDR3 has 15 residues. The germline CDR1 and CDR2 sequences are SGHAT and FQNNGV. The chain's CDR3 is CASSQYGQGDQPQHF. The CDR3 DNA sequence: TGTGCCAGCAGCCAATACGGACAGGGGGATCAGCCCCAGCATTTT.

The V gene is TRBV20-1, the J gene TRBJ1-5; perhaps TRBD1 as D (5 bases). V lost 1 base and J 15 bases, leaving 13 bases between the germline ends. The CDR3 runs 11 residues. CDR1 DFQATT and CDR2 SNEGSKA come from the germline V gene (reference sequence). CDR3 coding DNA: TGCAGTGCTAGAGGGGGGAGGGATTGGCATTTT. Translated, it gives CSARGGRDWHF.

The chain has TRBV7-3 and TRBJ1-6; weak D call: TRBD1 (6 bases). Trimming cost V 6 bases and J 10 bases, with 13 bases left between them. Germline CDR1 reads SGHTA; CDR2 reads FQGTGA. This CDR3 contains 13 residues. Here the CDR3 DNA reads TGTGCCAGCAGTACGACAGGAAAGTCACCCCTCCACTTT. Encoded protein: CASSTTGKSPLHF. The whole variable domain, remainder taken from reference TRBV7-3 and TRBJ1-6, is GAGVSQTPSNKVTEKGKYVELRCDPISGHTALYWYRQSLGQGPEFLIYFQGTGAADDSGLPNDRFFAVRPEGSVSTLKIQRTERGDSAVYLCASSTTGKSPLHFGNGTRLTVT.

The chain couples TRBV28 to TRBJ1-5, with 9 bases that match TRBD1. The germline CDR1 and CDR2 sequences are MDHEN and SYDVKM. The CDR3 spans 14 residues. Trimming at V came to 5 bases and at J to 5 bases, leaving 4 bases not matched to a gene. CDR3 nucleotide sequence: TGTGCCAGCAGTGTCACAGGGGGCTATCAGCCCCAGCATTTT. It codes for CASSVTGGYQPQHF.

The V and J genes are TRBV2 and TRBJ2-1; perhaps TRBD1 as D (6 bases). V lost 7 bases to trimming and J lost 4 bases, with 17 bases between them. Germline assignment: CDR1 SNHLY and CDR2 FYNNEI. The CDR3 is 15 amino acids. This CDR3 is CASTTSGERYNEQFF. For the CDR3, the DNA is TGTGCCAGCACCACTTCAGGGGAGAGGTACAATGAGCAGTTCTTC.

The chain joins TRBV4-1 to TRBJ1-2; the match to TRBD1 covers 9 bases. The ends lost 2 bases at V and 4 bases at J; junction bases unmatched: 5. This CDR3 spans 15 amino acids. Germline-derived CDR1 and CDR2 are MGHRA and YSYEKL. The CDR3, as DNA: TGCGCCAGCAGCCAAACAGGGGGCTCTGTCTATGGCTACACCTTC. Protein product: CASSQTGGSVYGYTF.

This chain joins TRBV28 and TRBJ1-5; TRBD1 might be the D (6 bases). The CDR3 has 13 residues. Per germline, CDR1 MDHEN and CDR2 SYDVKM. V was shortened by 4 bases and J by 4 bases, with 8 bases between the two germline ends. The CDR3 DNA is TGTGCCAGCAGTTCTCAGGGGAATCAGCCCCAGCATTTT. It codes for CASSSQGNQPQHF.

The DNA of the CDR3 is TGCGCCAGCAGCCCCGGGACAGAATACAATGAGCAGTTCTTC. The encoded protein is CASSPGTEYNEQFF. The V gene is TRBV10-1, the J gene TRBJ2-1; TRBD1 matches 7 bases. The CDR3 has 14 amino acids. Losses at the gene ends were 6 bases for V and 4 bases for J; bases not matched to a gene: 6. The germline gives CDR1 WNHNN, CDR2 SYGVQD (reference sequence).

In this sample, this clone turned up once. The rearrangement joins TRBV7-8 to TRBJ2-3; D is unresolved. The CDR3 has 12 amino acids. CDR1 and CDR2 from the germline V gene are SGHVS and FQNEAQ. Trimming shortened V by 3 bases and J by 1 base, and 2 bases separated the two germline ends. The CDR3 is CASSFGTDTQYF. CDR3 bases: TGTGCCAGCAGCTTCGGCACAGATACGCAGTATTTT.

V gene TRBV10-3 combines with J gene TRBJ1-6; tentatively, D is TRBD1 (5 bases). CDR1 and CDR2 (germline): ENHRY, SYGVKD. This CDR3 has 14 amino acids. Trimming shortened V by 9 bases and J by 4 bases, and 13 bases separated the two germline ends. This CDR3 reads CAMTANSYNSPLHF. The CDR3 DNA is TGTGCCATGACAGCTAACTCGTATAATTCACCCCTCCACTTT.

This clone appeared once. V and J are TRBV6-1 and TRBJ1-6; 7 nucleotides line up with TRBD1. V dropped 1 base and J dropped 9; count of bases not matched to a gene: 9. Germline V gives CDR1 MNHNS, CDR2 SASEGT. The CDR3 covers 16 residues. Written as DNA, the CDR3 is TGTGCCAGCAGTGAAGGGCCAGGGTGGACAGGTTCACCCCTCCACTTT. Amino acids: CASSEGPGWTGSPLHF.

A single count supports this clone. The chain is built from TRBV7-9 and TRBJ2-1; 12 nucleotides agree with TRBD2. Germline loops: CDR1 SEHNR, CDR2 FQNEAQ (reference sequence). The length of the CDR3 is 15 residues. The ends lost 5 bases at V and 6 bases at J; junction bases unmatched: 5. The CDR3 nucleotides read TGTGCCAGCAGCCCCTCGGGACTAGCGGGCAATGAGCAGTTCTTC. It is translated as CASSPSGLAGNEQFF. The variable domain in full, with the rest retrieved from reference TRBV7-9 and TRBJ2-1, is DTGVSQNPRHKITKRGQNVTFRCDPISEHNRLYWYRQTLGQGPEFLTYFQNEAQLEKSRLLSDRFSAERPKGSFSTLEIQRTEQGDSAMYLCASSPSGLAGNEQFFGPGTRLTVL.

CDR3 sequence: CASSILTANQPQHF. The CDR3 nucleotides read TGTGCCAGTAGTATATTGACAGCCAATCAGCCCCAGCATTTT. The rearrangement links TRBV19 to TRBJ1-5; TRBD1 might be the D (5 bases). Trimming pared 2 bases from V and 3 bases from J, leaving 8 bases between. From germline, CDR1 is LNHDA and CDR2 SQIVND (reference sequence). The CDR3 spans 14 residues.

This clone appeared a few times. The rearrangement links TRBV11-2 to TRBJ2-1; the match to TRBD2 covers 7 bases. Germline V gene data show CDR1 as SGHAT and CDR2 as FQNNGV. J lost 6 bases, V lost 5 bases, and 7 bases had no gene match. The CDR3 length is 14 residues. CDR3 protein: CASSILTSRNEQFF. In nucleotides, the CDR3 is TGTGCCAGCAGCATCTTGACTAGCCGCAATGAGCAGTTCTTC.

DNA for the CDR3: TGTGCCAGCAGACCCAGGGAGAACACTGAAGCTTTCTTT. This encodes CASRPRENTEAFF. The rearrangement joins TRBV7-9 to TRBJ1-1, with a weak D call TRBD1 (5 bases). The CDR3 loop spans 13 amino acids. V shed 6 bases and J shed 1 base, with 9 bases lying between them. Looked up from germline, CDR1 is SEHNR and CDR2 is FQNEAQ (reference sequence). Using reference TRBV7-9 and TRBJ1-1 for the parts outside the CDR3, the full variable domain is DTGVSQNPRHKITKRGQNVTFRCDPISEHNRLYWYRQTLGQGPEFLTYFQNEAQLEKSRLLSDRFSAERPKGSFSTLEIQRTEQGDSAMYLCASRPRENTEAFFGQGTRLTVV.

The rearrangement uses TRBV19 and TRBJ1-4; D is ambiguous. The CDR3 is made up of 12 amino acids. Trimming pared 7 bases from V and 4 bases from J, leaving 7 bases between. Germline loops: CDR1 LNHDA, CDR2 SQIVND (reference sequence). This CDR3 reads CASNQINEKLFF. The CDR3 bases are TGTGCCAGTAACCAGATTAATGAAAAACTGTTTTTT.

The chain joins TRBV7-3 to TRBJ1-6; 8 positions agree with TRBD1. This CDR3 comprises 14 residues. J gave up 7 bases and V 5 bases, and 4 bases lay outside the gene matches. The germline V gene has CDR1 SGHTA and CDR2 FQGTGA. The CDR3 nucleotides read TGTGCCAGCAGCCAGGGGGCTAGGAATTCACCCCTCCACTTT. It yields the protein CASSQGARNSPLHF.